This T cell receptor beta chain was retrieved from a study of technical replicates of blood from a few donors (dated by TCRdb to the late 2010s). Notes on this clone: It lacks a known antigen. No base quality information exists; no much larger clone differs at one position.

The CDR3, from cysteine to phenylalanine, totals 18 residues. Left in the record is the CDR3 DNA by itself, 54 bases read in frame from the first base. CDR1 and CDR2 are drawn from the germline V gene (reference sequence): LNHDA, SQIVND. V has 4 bases trimmed and J has 0 bases trimmed; junction bases matching no gene number 7. Preparation of the library involved the immunoSEQ multiplex PCR assay. Imported from immuneACCESS, the table was reduced by TCRdb to in-frame sequences with V and J called. These copies leave out some clones; in studies compared against another copy, an unresolved V gene accounts for under half, and the cause of the remainder is not known. The sample has 60,000 to 90,000 clones on record, approximately 97% of them singletons. Approximately 0.2% of the sample comes from the top ten.

Sequencing used T cells isolated from PBMCs. The TCR sequence derives from a human donor in good health. The chain is assembled from TRBV19 and TRBJ2-3, and TRBD2 aligns with 13 junction nucleotides. The nucleotide sequence is TGTGCCAGTAGTAGGAAAGGGACTAGCGGGGCTAGCACAGATACGCAGTATTTT. This gives the protein CASSRKGTSGASTDTQYF.